The 16 T cell receptor beta chains listed next were all sequenced from one sample in a study of identical twins (dated by TCRdb to 2016 to 2017). The library was generated by 5' RACE. These reads were obtained on an Illumina HiSeq 2000. TCRdb's own reprocessing of the public reads used fastp at Q25 and MiXCR and kept productive beta chains. Rows matching on CDR3 protein sequence are summarized as one entry with the most common DNA and genes. The sample table lists around 490,000 distinct CDR3 sequences, 13% to 15% of them with a count of one. The ten largest clonotypes hold more than 0.4% of the sample. These sequences were also reported in another study, on yellow fever vaccine responses in identical twins.

Input material: CD4+ T cells sorted from blood. The receptors derive from a young woman in good health.

The chain is built from TRBV18 and TRBJ2-3; no firm D call. Germline V gives CDR1 KGHSH, CDR2 LQKENI. The CDR3 sequence is 16 residues long. V lost 3 bases to trimming and J lost 6 bases, with 19 bases between them. The CDR3 region has the DNA TGTGCCAGCTCACCCCCCTCTCGACTCTCTGGGGATACGCAGTATTTT. It specifies CASSPPSRLSGDTQYF. Drawing the rest from reference TRBV18 and TRBJ2-3, the complete variable domain is NAGVMQNPRHLVRRRGQEARLRCSPMKGHSHVYWYRQLPEEGLKFMVYLQKENIIDESGMPKERFSAEFPKEGPSILRIQQVVRGDSAAYFCASSPPSRLSGDTQYFGPGTRLTVL.

V and J are TRBV28 and TRBJ2-4; 13 positions agree with TRBD2. V trimming: 6 bases; J trimming: 1 base; junction bases outside the gene matches: 9. Germline-derived CDR1 and CDR2 are MDHEN and SYDVKM. The CDR3 is made up of 18 amino acids. CDR3 nucleotide sequence: TGTGCCAGCAGCATAACTAGCGGGAGGGCCGGGGCCAAAAACATTCAGTACTTC. Protein sequence: CASSITSGRAGAKNIQYF.

The chain couples TRBV5-5 to TRBJ2-3; D possibly corresponds to TRBD2 (5 bases). The V end lost 5 bases, the J end lost 1 base, and 14 bases lay between the germline ends. The CDR3 has 15 residues. Germline loops: CDR1 SGHKS, CDR2 YYEKEE (reference sequence). The CDR3 protein is CASSSWWGGTDTQYF. The CDR3 DNA sequence: TGTGCCAGCAGTTCTTGGTGGGGAGGCACAGATACGCAGTATTTT.

This chain connects TRBV19 to TRBJ2-5; 8 nucleotides match TRBD1. This CDR3 is built from 17 residues. The germline gives CDR1 LNHDA, CDR2 SQIVND (reference sequence). The junction had 15 bases not matched to a gene; V was cut back by 4 bases and J by 5 bases. The CDR3 spells CASSTPDRAGSLETQYF. The CDR3 DNA follows: TGTGCCAGTAGTACCCCGGACAGGGCCGGTTCTCTGGAGACCCAGTACTTC.

This clonotype was seen a handful of times. The CDR3 sequence: CASSLGTVGRTEAFF. CDR3 sequence (DNA): TGTGCCAGCAGCCTCGGCACGGTAGGGAGGACTGAAGCTTTCTTT. This chain uses TRBV3-1 with TRBJ1-1; D is unresolved. This CDR3 region has 15 residues. Germline V gives CDR1 LGHDT, CDR2 YNNKEL (reference sequence). V lost 4 bases to trimming and J lost 5 bases, with 17 bases between them.

This clonotype appeared a few times. This chain joins TRBV4-1 and TRBJ1-2; D not resolved. Looked up from germline, CDR1 is MGHRA and CDR2 is YSYEKL. The CDR3 is 15 amino acids. V lost 1 base, J lost 0 bases, and 9 bases lay in between. CDR3 DNA sequence: TGCGCCAGCAGCCAAGCTCCAGGTCCTAACTATGGCTACACCTTC. Amino acid sequence: CASSQAPGPNYGYTF.

V and J are TRBV20-1 and TRBJ2-5; 10 bases map to TRBD1. The germline CDR1 and CDR2 sequences are DFQATT and SNEGSKA (reference sequence). Trimming at V came to 6 bases and at J to 5 bases, leaving 3 bases not matched to a gene. There are 12 residues in the CDR3. The CDR3 is CSAQTGGETQYF. DNA of the CDR3: TGCAGTGCACAGACAGGGGGCGAGACCCAGTACTTC.

This CDR3 reads CASKDPAGGNTEAFF. The CDR3 DNA reads TGTGCCAGTAAAGACCCGGCAGGGGGCAACACTGAAGCTTTCTTT. The gene calls are TRBV19 and TRBJ1-1, with 8 nucleotides matching TRBD1. Germline trimming cut 7 bases from V and 2 bases from J; bases unmatched to any gene: 9. CDR3 length equals 15 residues. Germline-derived CDR1 and CDR2 are LNHDA and SQIVND (reference sequence). Supplemented by reference TRBV19 and TRBJ1-1, the full variable domain reads DGGITQSPKYLFRKEGQNVTLSCEQNLNHDAMYWYRQDPGQGLRLIYYSQIVNDFQKGDIAEGYSVSREKKESFPLTVTSAQKNPTAFYLCASKDPAGGNTEAFFGQGTRLTVV.

The chain carries TRBV3-1 and TRBJ2-3, with 10 bases aligning to TRBD2. J gave up 3 bases and V 7 bases, and 7 bases lay outside the gene matches. The length of the CDR3 is 15 residues. CDR1 LGHDT and CDR2 YNNKEL come from the germline V gene (reference sequence). The CDR3 loop is CASTQRGGGTDTQYF. The CDR3 nucleotides are TGTGCCAGCACACAGCGGGGGGGTGGGACAGATACGCAGTATTTT.

The chain carries TRBV7-9 and TRBJ2-1; 10 nucleotides line up with TRBD1. The CDR3 sequence is 17 residues long. J was trimmed by 0 bases and V by 5 bases; bases with no gene match: 7. Germline lookup yields CDR1 SEHNR and CDR2 FQNEAQ (reference sequence). In DNA form, the CDR3 reads TGTGCCAGCAGCCCCCTGCGACAGGGGGCCTCCTACAATGAGCAGTTCTTC. It codes for CASSPLRQGASYNEQFF.

This clonotype has just a few counts. J is TRBJ2-3 and V is TRBV6-1; D is perhaps TRBD1 (6 bases). The ends were cut back, 6 bases at V and 9 bases at J, with 16 bases in the middle. Germline V CDR1 and CDR2: MNHNS, SASEGT. CDR3 length equals 13 residues. The CDR3 sequence is CASSPVTGSTQYF. The CDR3, as DNA: TGTGCCAGCAGCCCCGTTACAGGGAGCACGCAGTATTTT.

The V call is TRBV6-5, the J call TRBJ2-3; TRBD2 matches at 8 bases. The CDR3 has 14 amino acids. V lost 4 bases and J lost 3; bases outside the gene matches: 3. CDR1 MNHEY and CDR2 SVGAGI come from the germline V gene. In DNA form, the CDR3 reads TGTGCCAGCAGTTTACTAGCGGAGACAGATACGCAGTATTTT. This translates into CASSLLAETDTQYF.

This clonotype has more than one count but fewer than ten. The chain combines TRBV3-1 with TRBJ2-2; TRBD2 matches 12 bases. Losses at the gene ends were 2 bases for V and 6 bases for J; bases not matched to a gene: 7. The CDR3 runs to 17 residues. Germline assignment: CDR1 LGHDT and CDR2 YNNKEL (reference sequence). This CDR3 is CASSQSGLAGRSGELFF. The CDR3, as DNA: TGTGCCAGCAGCCAATCAGGACTAGCGGGGAGGTCCGGGGAGCTGTTTTTT.

V is TRBV6-5 and J is TRBJ1-1; TRBD1 matches at 7 bases. Germline V CDR1 and CDR2: MNHEY, SVGAGI. The CDR3 covers 16 residues. V lost 0 bases, J lost 0 bases, and 4 bases stayed unmatched. CDR3 in DNA: TGTGCCAGCAGTTACTCGACAGGGAGGATGAACACTGAAGCTTTCTTT. Translating gives CASSYSTGRMNTEAFF.

Ten or more counts support this clonotype. The chain couples TRBV5-1 to TRBJ2-5, with no clear D. The CDR3 runs 14 residues. Germline loops: CDR1 SGHRS, CDR2 YFSETQ. V shed 0 bases and J shed 4 bases, with 10 bases lying between them. CDR3: CASSLVGFGETQYF. Written as DNA, the CDR3 is TGCGCCAGCAGCTTGGTTGGGTTTGGAGAGACCCAGTACTTC.

In this sample, this clonotype turned up a few times. The chain couples TRBV18 to TRBJ2-7; D is perhaps TRBD2 (6 bases). V was trimmed by 3 bases and J by 4 bases, leaving 10 bases between them. Germline CDR1 and CDR2: KGHSH and LQKENI. There are 13 residues in the CDR3. CDR3 sequence reads: CASSPAGKYEQYV. For the CDR3, the DNA is TGTGCCAGCTCACCGGCGGGAAAATACGAGCAGTACGTC.